The clone carrying this TCR beta chain was counted at least ten times. The antigen remains unidentified. V lost 10 bases and J 3 bases, leaving 22 bases between the germline ends. This CDR3 spans 15 amino acids. Germline CDR1 reads SGHAT; CDR2 reads FQNNGV. The data derive from a study of T cells in Graves' hyperthyroidism and ophthalmopathy. Around 10 ml fresh peripheral blood yielded the PBMCs. RNA transcripts yielded amplified TCR beta CDR3 regions. Carried out on the TCR CDR3, a first-round RT-PCR used the HTBI primer set. Via MiXCR, TCRdb re-called the multiplex PCR reads, giving one row per CDR3 protein. The repertoire includes about 350,000 distinct CDR3 sequences, over 15% of them detected once, and roughly a sixth sits in the top ten. The study's findings and limits: Ophthalmopathy was identified by the model a median around 6.3 months ahead of onset.

Sequencing was done on a sample of blood. The gene calls are TRBV11-2 and TRBJ2-7; D is ambiguous. This sequence was found in a woman between 35 and 50 years old with Graves' ophthalmopathy. The CDR3 DNA reads TGTGCCAATAATAGATGGAACCCTGGCTTCTACGAGCAGTACTTC. Translating gives CANNRWNPGFYEQYF.